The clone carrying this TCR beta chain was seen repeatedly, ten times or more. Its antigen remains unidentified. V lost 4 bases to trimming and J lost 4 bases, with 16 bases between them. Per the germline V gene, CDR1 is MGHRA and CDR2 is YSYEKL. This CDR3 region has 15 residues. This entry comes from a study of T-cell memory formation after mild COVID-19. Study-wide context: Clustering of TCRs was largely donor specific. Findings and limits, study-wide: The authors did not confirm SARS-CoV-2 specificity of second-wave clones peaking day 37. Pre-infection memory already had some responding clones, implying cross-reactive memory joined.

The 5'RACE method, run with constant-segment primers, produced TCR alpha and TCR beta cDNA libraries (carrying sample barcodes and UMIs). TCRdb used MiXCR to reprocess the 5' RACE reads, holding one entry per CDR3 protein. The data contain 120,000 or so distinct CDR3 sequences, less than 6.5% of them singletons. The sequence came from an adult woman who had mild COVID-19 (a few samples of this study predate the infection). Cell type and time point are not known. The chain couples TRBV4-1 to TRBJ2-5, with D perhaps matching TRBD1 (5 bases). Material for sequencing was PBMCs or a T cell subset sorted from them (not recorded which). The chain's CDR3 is CASSPGAANRETQYF. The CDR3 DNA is TGCGCCAGCAGCCCTGGGGCGGCTAACCGAGAGACCCAGTACTTC.